Listed below are T cell receptor beta chains from one sample, sequenced in a study of cytomegalovirus exposure and HLA in healthy donors. Clones were read by immunoSEQ multiplex PCR, and TCRdb kept only the in-frame ones, dropping some. This sample yields approximately 170,000 clones, of which about 89% are seen a single time; more than 2.5% belongs to the top ten. The specimen sequenced was PBMCs. These receptors were obtained from a woman under 30 in good health and CMV-seropositive. Each CDR3 is given with its conserved first and last residue. A D gene is named only where the DNA matches it firmly. Where a row states a size, it is once, few, many or the class of an expanded clone; other rows omit it.

V: TRBV13; J: TRBJ2-1; size: few; D: -; DNA: TGTGCCAGCAGCTTCCCACTAGTTGACAATGAGCAGTTCTTC; CDR3: CASSFPLVDNEQFF
V: TRBV6-5; J: TRBJ2-5; size: -; D: -; DNA: TGTGCCAGCAGTTCCGCAGGGGCTTACCAAGAGACCCAGTACTTC; CDR3: CASSSAGAYQETQYF
V: TRBV5-6; J: TRBJ1-2; size: once; D: TRBD1; DNA: TGTGCCAGCAGCTGGGACAGGGGGCGGGTTGGCTACACCTTC; CDR3: CASSWDRGRVGYTF
V: TRBV6-6; J: TRBJ1-1; size: -; D: TRBD1; DNA: TGTGCCAGCAGTCGACGGCAGGGGGCTTACACTGAAGCTTTCTTT; CDR3: CASSRRQGAYTEAFF
V: TRBV6-4; J: TRBJ2-3; size: -; D: TRBD2; DNA: TGTGCCAGCAGTGAAGCGGGGGGCACAGATACGCAGTATTTT; CDR3: CASSEAGGTDTQYF
V: TRBV4-3; J: TRBJ2-1; size: -; D: TRBD2; DNA: TGCGCCAGCAGCCCGCGGAGAGTAGCGGGGGGCTACAATGAGCAGTTCTTC; CDR3: CASSPRRVAGGYNEQFF
V: TRBV7-6; J: TRBJ1-4; size: -; D: -; DNA: TGTGCCAGCAGCTTAGCGGGTGTGGAGACTATAACTAATGAAAAACTGTTTTTT; CDR3: CASSLAGVETITNEKLFF
V: TRBV28; J: TRBJ2-2; size: -; D: TRBD2; DNA: TGTGCCAGCGGTGCCCCTAGCGGGCCGAACACCGGGGAGCTGTTTTTT; CDR3: CASGAPSGPNTGELFF
V: TRBV7-2; J: TRBJ2-3; size: -; D: -; DNA: TGTGCCAGCAGCTTAGGTAGCCTGACAGATACGCAGTATTTT; CDR3: CASSLGSLTDTQYF
V: TRBV5-4; J: TRBJ1-1; size: -; D: TRBD1; DNA: TGTGCCAGCAGCTTTTGGGACAGGGGATTCACTGAAGCTTTCTTT; CDR3: CASSFWDRGFTEAFF
V: TRBV18; J: TRBJ2-3; size: -; D: TRBD1; DNA: TGTGCCAGTTCCCTCGCAGGGGGCTCCACAGATACGCAGTATTTT; CDR3: CASSLAGGSTDTQYF
V: TRBV5-1; J: TRBJ2-1; size: -; D: TRBD1; DNA: TGCGCCAGCAAGTATGGGACAGGAGTGGCCAATGAGCAGTTCTTC; CDR3: CASKYGTGVANEQFF
V: TRBV5-1; J: TRBJ2-7; size: once; D: -; DNA: TGCGCCACAAGGGCCGGACAAGGTGACTTGAGAGAGCAGTACTTC; CDR3: CATRAGQGDLREQYF
V: TRBV11-2; J: TRBJ1-2; size: -; D: -; DNA: TGTGCCAGCAGCTTAACAGATTATGACTATGGCTACACCTTC; CDR3: CASSLTDYDYGYTF
V: TRBV9; J: TRBJ1-3; size: -; D: TRBD1; DNA: TGTGCCAGCAGCGTAGCAGGACAGGGAAGATCTGGAAACACCATATATTTT; CDR3: CASSVAGQGRSGNTIYF
V: TRBV5-4; J: TRBJ1-1; size: once; D: -; DNA: TGTGCCAGCGGCAGGGGCACTGAAGCTTTCTTT; CDR3: CASGRGTEAFF
V: TRBV20-1; J: TRBJ1-1; size: -; D: -; DNA: TGCAGTGTCCGGGTTAACACTGAAGCTTTCTTT; CDR3: CSVRVNTEAFF
V: TRBV19; J: TRBJ1-1; size: once; D: -; DNA: TGTGCCAGTAGTGCCGAGACAGGCGAAATGAACACTGAAGCTTTCTTT; CDR3: CASSAETGEMNTEAFF
V: TRBV2; J: TRBJ1-4; size: -; D: -; DNA: TGTGCCACCACGGGGACTAATGAAAAACTGTTTTTT; CDR3: CATTGTNEKLFF
V: TRBV11-2; J: TRBJ2-1; size: -; D: TRBD1; DNA: TGTGCCAGCAGCTCAGGGTACAGGGGTCGGGTCCCCTACAATGAGCAGTTCTTC; CDR3: CASSSGYRGRVPYNEQFF
V: TRBV5-1; J: TRBJ2-1; size: -; D: TRBD2; DNA: TGCGCCAGCAGCTTCCTAGCGGGGACCCCCTACAATGAGCAGTTCTTC; CDR3: CASSFLAGTPYNEQFF
V: TRBV11-2; J: TRBJ1-1; size: -; D: -; DNA: TGTGCCAGCAGCTTACTTTTCGGGGGGCGAGGGACTGAAGCTTTCTTT; CDR3: CASSLLFGGRGTEAFF
V: TRBV28; J: TRBJ2-5; size: few; D: TRBD2; DNA: TGTGCCACCACAGACGGCCTAGCGGACCAACAAGAGACCCAGTACTTC; CDR3: CATTDGLADQQETQYF
V: TRBV30; J: TRBJ2-3; size: -; D: -; DNA: TGTGCCTGGAGTGTTGGAGGGAGCACAGATACGCAGTATTTT; CDR3: CAWSVGGSTDTQYF
V: TRBV18; J: TRBJ1-6; size: -; D: -; DNA: TGTGCCAGCTCACCGGAGAGCTCCTATAATTCACCCCTCCACTTT; CDR3: CASSPESSYNSPLHF
V: TRBV5-3; J: TRBJ2-1; size: -; D: TRBD1; DNA: TGTGCCGGTTCCTACAGGGGCGCCTACAATGAGCAGTTCTTC; CDR3: CAGSYRGAYNEQFF
V: TRBV4-1; J: TRBJ1-2; size: -; D: TRBD1; DNA: TGCGCCAGCAGCCCCCCCAGGACAGGGAACTATGGCTACACCTTC; CDR3: CASSPPRTGNYGYTF
V: TRBV4-1; J: TRBJ1-5; size: -; D: -; DNA: TGCGCCAGCAGCCAAGATGGCGGGGGGAATCAGCCCCAGCATTTT; CDR3: CASSQDGGGNQPQHF
V: TRBV13; J: TRBJ2-1; size: -; D: TRBD1; DNA: TGTGCCAGCAGCTTACAGGGGGCGCAGACCTACAATGAGCAGTTCTTC; CDR3: CASSLQGAQTYNEQFF
V: TRBV5-4; J: TRBJ2-1; size: -; D: TRBD2; DNA: TGTGCCAGCAGCCCCCGGGCTAGCGGGAACAATGAGCAGTTCTTC; CDR3: CASSPRASGNNEQFF
V: TRBV29-1; J: TRBJ2-7; size: once; D: TRBD1; DNA: TGCAGCGTCCTCGGGACAGGGGAAAACGAGCAGTACTTC; CDR3: CSVLGTGENEQYF
V: TRBV15; J: TRBJ1-6; size: -; D: -; DNA: TGTGCCACCAGCAGAGATGCGAGCTCCTATAATTCACCCCTCCACTTT; CDR3: CATSRDASSYNSPLHF
V: TRBV14; J: TRBJ2-2; size: -; D: -; DNA: TGTGCCAGCAGCCGGATAGGGGCACCCAACACCGGGGAGCTGTTTTTT; CDR3: CASSRIGAPNTGELFF
V: TRBV5-4; J: TRBJ2-7; size: -; D: TRBD1; DNA: TGTGCCAGCAGCCCCTCCGGGACAGGGACTGTCGAGCAGTACTTC; CDR3: CASSPSGTGTVEQYF
V: TRBV28; J: TRBJ2-3; size: once; D: TRBD2; DNA: TGTGCCAGCAGTTTAAAACGACTAGCGGGAGGAGGGGGCACAGATACGCAGTATTTT; CDR3: CASSLKRLAGGGGTDTQYF
V: TRBV5-6; J: TRBJ1-1; size: -; D: -; DNA: TGTGCCAGCTCCGCCGGGAACACTGAAGCTTTCTTT; CDR3: CASSAGNTEAFF
V: TRBV5-1; J: TRBJ2-2; size: -; D: TRBD1; DNA: TGCGCCAGCAGCTTGGTTCCGGGACAGGGCACCGGGGAGCTGTTTTTT; CDR3: CASSLVPGQGTGELFF
V: TRBV27; J: TRBJ2-7; size: -; D: TRBD2; DNA: TGTGCCAGCAGCCCGACTAGCCGATACTACGAGCAGTACTTC; CDR3: CASSPTSRYYEQYF
V: TRBV11-2; J: TRBJ1-1; size: -; D: -; DNA: TGTGCCAGCGGCGGTGGAACTGAAGCTTTCTTT; CDR3: CASGGGTEAFF
V: TRBV7-9; J: TRBJ2-7; size: once; D: TRBD1; DNA: TGTGCCAGCAGCACTGGGACAGGGGGCCCCTACGAGCAGTACTTC; CDR3: CASSTGTGGPYEQYF
V: TRBV7-2; J: TRBJ2-7; size: -; D: TRBD2; DNA: TGTGCCAGCAGCCTAGCGGGGGGGAGCTCCTACGAGCAGTACTTC; CDR3: CASSLAGGSSYEQYF
V: TRBV28; J: TRBJ2-7; size: -; D: TRBD2; DNA: TGTGCCAGCAGCCCCATACGGACTAGCGGCGACTACGAGCAGTACTTC; CDR3: CASSPIRTSGDYEQYF
V: TRBV9; J: TRBJ2-1; size: -; D: -; DNA: TGTGCCAGCAGCGGTACGGAGGCTTTCTTC; CDR3: CASSGTEAFF
V: TRBV9; J: TRBJ2-7; size: -; D: TRBD1; DNA: TGTGCCAGCGCTAACCGGGACAGAACCTACGAGCAGTACTTC; CDR3: CASANRDRTYEQYF
V: TRBV5-1; J: TRBJ2-6; size: -; D: -; DNA: TGCGCCAGCAGGACCCTCAATGGGCCGCGGGTGGCCCGGGGTGGGGCCAACGTCCTGACTTTC; CDR3: CASRTLNGPRVARGGANVLTF
V: TRBV28; J: TRBJ1-2; size: -; D: TRBD1; DNA: TGTGCCAGCAGCTGGGACAGGGGGGGCTATGGCTACACCTTC; CDR3: CASSWDRGGYGYTF
V: TRBV5-1; J: TRBJ2-1; size: -; D: TRBD1; DNA: TGCGCCAGCAGCTCGGACAGGGGAGGGTACAATGAGCAGTTCTTC; CDR3: CASSSDRGGYNEQFF
V: TRBV6-6; J: TRBJ2-7; size: -; D: TRBD2; DNA: TGTGCCAGCAGTACCGGGACTACCTACGAGCAGTACTTC; CDR3: CASSTGTTYEQYF
V: TRBV11-2; J: TRBJ2-7; size: -; D: TRBD1; DNA: TGTGCCAGCAGCCCTCAGGGGGTATACGAGCAGTACTTC; CDR3: CASSPQGVYEQYF
V: TRBV29-1; J: TRBJ2-5; size: -; D: -; DNA: TGCAGCGTTGAAGCGAGCTCCCAGGGGGAGACCCAGTACTTC; CDR3: CSVEASSQGETQYF
V: TRBV6-6; J: TRBJ2-3; size: -; D: TRBD1; DNA: TGTGCCAGCAGTTACTCTGGACAGGGAGGCCCATATACGCAGTATTTT; CDR3: CASSYSGQGGPYTQYF
V: TRBV27; J: TRBJ2-7; size: few; D: -; DNA: TGTGCCAGCATGAGGCAGGGGAGCTACGAGCAGTACTTC; CDR3: CASMRQGSYEQYF
V: TRBV4-2; J: TRBJ2-7; size: -; D: -; DNA: TGTGCCAGCAGCCAACCCGGACAGTACGAGCAGTACTTC; CDR3: CASSQPGQYEQYF
V: TRBV28; J: TRBJ1-2; size: once; D: -; DNA: TGTGCCAGCAGTTTTGGGGAGGGGCTAAACTATGGCTACACCTTC; CDR3: CASSFGEGLNYGYTF
V: TRBV4-1; J: TRBJ1-5; size: once; D: -; DNA: TGCGCCAGCAGCCAAGGGCCCCGAAGCAATCAGCCCCAGCATTTT; CDR3: CASSQGPRSNQPQHF
V: TRBV19; J: TRBJ2-7; size: -; D: -; DNA: TGTGCCAGTAGCCACCTACTAGCTCAACCGTACGAGCAGTACTTC; CDR3: CASSHLLAQPYEQYF